These T cell receptor beta chains were read from a single sample in a study of T cells in Graves' hyperthyroidism and ophthalmopathy. MiXCR, run by TCRdb on the multiplex PCR reads, gives a single entry per CDR3 protein. Among hundreds of thousands of distinct CDR3 sequences listed, roughly 25% were seen once. Specimen: blood. The receptors originated from a man aged 50 or older with Graves' hyperthyroidism. The CDR3 runs from the conserved cysteine through the conserved F or W.

v_gene: TRBV11-3
j_gene: TRBJ2-5
CDR3aa: CASSLGGGPGETQYF

v_gene: TRBV29-1
j_gene: TRBJ1-1
CDR3aa: CSVDRGPGTEAFF

v_gene: TRBV28
j_gene: TRBJ1-5
CDR3aa: CASMLGGWKKPQHF

v_gene: TRBV12-3/TRBV12-4
j_gene: TRBJ1-1
CDR3aa: CASRPPWDSTEAFF

v_gene: TRBV18
j_gene: TRBJ1-1
CDR3aa: CASSPRGAAEAFF

v_gene: TRBV11-3
j_gene: TRBJ1-1
CDR3aa: CASSLDGENTEAFF

v_gene: TRBV11-2
j_gene: TRBJ1-5
CDR3aa: CASSSAPYNQPQHF

v_gene: TRBV5-6
j_gene: TRBJ1-2
CDR3aa: CASRGDSTNYGYTF

v_gene: TRBV6-1
j_gene: TRBJ1-1
CDR3aa: CASSTTGDTEAFF

v_gene: TRBV19
j_gene: TRBJ2-4
CDR3aa: CASSIELESYIQYF

v_gene: TRBV11-1
j_gene: TRBJ2-1
CDR3aa: CASSLAPAGAYNEQFF

v_gene: TRBV7-2
j_gene: TRBJ2-1
CDR3aa: CASSLALRGREQFF

v_gene: TRBV4-1
j_gene: TRBJ2-5
CDR3aa: CASSRSGVQETQYF

v_gene: TRBV11-2
j_gene: TRBJ2-5
CDR3aa: CASSLGLAALGTQYF

v_gene: TRBV20-1
j_gene: TRBJ1-1
CDR3aa: CSATRQGPLNTEAFF

v_gene: TRBV10-2
j_gene: TRBJ2-7
CDR3aa: CASSVGATYEQYF

v_gene: TRBV9
j_gene: TRBJ2-5
CDR3aa: CASSVDGNMETQYF

v_gene: TRBV27
j_gene: TRBJ2-3
CDR3aa: CASSLQGTNTQYF

v_gene: TRBV6-1
j_gene: TRBJ1-5
CDR3aa: CASRPQEFSNQPQHF

v_gene: TRBV12-3/TRBV12-4
j_gene: TRBJ1-1
CDR3aa: CASRRSAGTEAFF

v_gene: TRBV19
j_gene: TRBJ2-1
CDR3aa: CASSTVGAGSGIHEQFF

v_gene: TRBV11-3
j_gene: TRBJ2-7
CDR3aa: CASSLDVTSAGEQYF

v_gene: TRBV19
j_gene: TRBJ2-1
CDR3aa: CASQTGTGNYNEQFF

v_gene: TRBV6-1
j_gene: TRBJ2-7
CDR3aa: CASSAGTGHLSSYEQYF

v_gene: TRBV11-2
j_gene: TRBJ1-1
CDR3aa: CASSFVSNTEAFF

v_gene: TRBV6-5
j_gene: TRBJ1-5
CDR3aa: CAGSSTDQPQHF

v_gene: TRBV7-2
j_gene: TRBJ2-4
CDR3aa: CASSPLGEGDVKNIQYF

v_gene: TRBV18
j_gene: TRBJ2-1
CDR3aa: CASSPPTGGSVNEQFF

v_gene: TRBV5-1
j_gene: TRBJ2-3
CDR3aa: CASSGWGGVSDTQYF

v_gene: TRBV13
j_gene: TRBJ2-7
CDR3aa: CASSISTDSYEQYF

v_gene: TRBV29-1
j_gene: TRBJ2-1
CDR3aa: CSVDGGNEQFF

v_gene: TRBV29-1
j_gene: TRBJ2-2
CDR3aa: CSVRQGGELFF

v_gene: TRBV29-1
j_gene: TRBJ2-3
CDR3aa: CSVEARSGTSGSTDTQYF

v_gene: TRBV7-3
j_gene: TRBJ2-3
CDR3aa: CASSPKGSTDTQYF

v_gene: TRBV11-3
j_gene: TRBJ1-1
CDR3aa: CASSATGVLTEAFF

v_gene: TRBV20-1
j_gene: TRBJ2-3
CDR3aa: CSANQLAGVSTDTQYF

v_gene: TRBV28
j_gene: TRBJ2-3
CDR3aa: CASRGMTSNTDTQYF

v_gene: TRBV5-1
j_gene: TRBJ2-3
CDR3aa: CASSTRGQGADTQYF

v_gene: TRBV19
j_gene: TRBJ1-5
CDR3aa: CASSIGQNSNQPQHF

v_gene: TRBV25-1
j_gene: TRBJ2-1
CDR3aa: CASSDQGAYNEQFF

v_gene: TRBV28
j_gene: TRBJ2-2
CDR3aa: CASSFQQGTNTGELFF

v_gene: TRBV20-1
j_gene: TRBJ2-3
CDR3aa: CSASPTSGGTDTQYF

v_gene: TRBV15
j_gene: TRBJ1-1
CDR3aa: CATSRQMNTEAFF

v_gene: TRBV20-1
j_gene: TRBJ1-1
CDR3aa: CSARVTNTEAFF

v_gene: TRBV9
j_gene: TRBJ2-1
CDR3aa: CASIQPLGLRAKWQFF

v_gene: TRBV24-1
j_gene: TRBJ2-7
CDR3aa: CATSDGGQRGWGEQYF

v_gene: TRBV28
j_gene: TRBJ1-6
CDR3aa: CASSPSQGYNSPLHF

v_gene: TRBV12-5
j_gene: TRBJ1-5
CDR3aa: CASGLRLTSNQPQHF

v_gene: TRBV5-1
j_gene: TRBJ2-7
CDR3aa: CASSFPPGYEQYF

v_gene: TRBV6-1
j_gene: TRBJ1-2
CDR3aa: CASRAGEYYGYTF

v_gene: TRBV27
j_gene: TRBJ2-7
CDR3aa: CASSLLGAGSYEQYF

v_gene: TRBV12-5
j_gene: TRBJ2-6
CDR3aa: CASGSGANVLTF

v_gene: TRBV27
j_gene: TRBJ2-7
CDR3aa: CASSLKPGASTYEQYF

v_gene: TRBV6-1
j_gene: TRBJ1-2
CDR3aa: CASSYQQGWNYGYTF

v_gene: TRBV9
j_gene: TRBJ2-3
CDR3aa: CASSTGSGTDTQYF

v_gene: TRBV5-5
j_gene: TRBJ1-2
CDR3aa: CASSTDRGFGYTF

v_gene: TRBV24-1
j_gene: TRBJ2-2
CDR3aa: CATQGANTGELFF

v_gene: TRBV4-1
j_gene: TRBJ1-2
CDR3aa: CASSQASGNYGYTF